A single T cell receptor beta chain is shown here with its context. The target antigen is unknown. Profiled with immunoSEQ multiplex PCR; TCRdb holds only in-frame clones, not every one. In the table there are 190,000 or so clones, 80% to 85% of which are singletons. The sample is drawn from a study of cytomegalovirus exposure and HLA in healthy donors. Study results and limitations: Many donors shared some public TCRs, even though most TCR sequences were rare. Overall, around 160 TCR beta chains were annotated as cytomegalovirus-associated. Reportedly, diagnosis of cytomegalovirus status by the classifier showed high specificity and sensitivity.

The sequenced sample was PBMCs. The clonotype comes from a woman under 30 in good health and CMV-seropositive.

The CDR3: CASKWRDPNYGYTF. CDR3 coding DNA: TGTGCCAGCAAGTGGAGGGATCCTAACTATGGCTACACCTTC. The genes are TRBV6-1 and TRBJ1-2; D is uncertain. Germline values: CDR1 MNHNS, CDR2 SASEGT. The CDR3 length is 14 residues. Trimming stripped 7 bases from V and 0 bases from J, with 12 bases between.